This T cell receptor beta chain was observed in a study of blood T cell repertoires in COVID-19. For the study at large: Some COVID-19 samples were acute and others convalescent; all came from the United States, Italy and Spain.

CDR3 length equals 14 residues. Trimming stripped 8 bases from V and 6 bases from J, with 16 bases between. The germline gives CDR1 SNHLY, CDR2 FYNNEI. In the authors' methods: Reference gene primer amplification gave nucleated cell count estimates. Assay used: immunoSEQ multiplex PCR; TCRdb lists only in-frame clones, some missing. V, J and clone size are those of that table, while D and trimming were read from the DNA. The sample carries tens of thousands of clones, approximately 74% recorded once. J is TRBJ2-2 and V is TRBV2; a weak D match, TRBD1 (6 bases). This sequence was found in a human donor with acute or convalescent COVID-19. The donor label of this sample is uncertain. The material sequenced was peripheral blood. CDR3 in amino acids: CASGGQGASGELFF. The CDR3 DNA reads as TGTGCCAGCGGGGGCCAGGGCGCGTCCGGGGAGCTGTTTTTT.